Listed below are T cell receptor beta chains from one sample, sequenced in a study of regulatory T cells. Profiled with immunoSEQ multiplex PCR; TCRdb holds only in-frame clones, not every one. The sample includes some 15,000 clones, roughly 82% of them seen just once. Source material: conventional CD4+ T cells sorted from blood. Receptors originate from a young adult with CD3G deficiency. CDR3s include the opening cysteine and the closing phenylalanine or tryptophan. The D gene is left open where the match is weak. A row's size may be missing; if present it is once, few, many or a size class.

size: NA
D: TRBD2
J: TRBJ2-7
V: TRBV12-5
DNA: TGTGCTAGTGCCAGACTAGCGGGAGCCTACGAGCAGTACTTC
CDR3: CASARLAGAYEQYF

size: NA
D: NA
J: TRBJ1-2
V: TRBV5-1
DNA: TGCGCCAGCAGCTTCATCGGGGCGGGCTACACCTTC
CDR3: CASSFIGAGYTF

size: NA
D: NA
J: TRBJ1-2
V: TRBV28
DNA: TGTGCCAGCATCGGGGACTCCTCCCTTGGCTACACCTTC
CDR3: CASIGDSSLGYTF

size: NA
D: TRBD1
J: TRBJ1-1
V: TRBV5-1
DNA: TGCGCCAGCAGGATGGGACCAGGGGGCACTGAAGCTTTCTTT
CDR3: CASRMGPGGTEAFF

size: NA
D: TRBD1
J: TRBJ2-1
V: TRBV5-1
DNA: TGCGCCAGCAGCTTTAATGGACAGGGGTCAAATGAGCAGTTCTTC
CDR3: CASSFNGQGSNEQFF

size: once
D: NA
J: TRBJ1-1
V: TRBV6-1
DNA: TGTGCCAGCAACGAGCATTGGGGGGAAGCTTTCTTT
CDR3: CASNEHWGEAFF

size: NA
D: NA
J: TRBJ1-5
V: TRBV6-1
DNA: TGTGCCAGCAGTGAGGGTGGCGGTCTTAGCAATCAGCCCCAGCATTTT
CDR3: CASSEGGGLSNQPQHF

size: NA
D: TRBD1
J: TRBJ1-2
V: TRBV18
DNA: TGTGCCAGCTCACCACTGGGACAGGGTTATGGCTACACCTTC
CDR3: CASSPLGQGYGYTF

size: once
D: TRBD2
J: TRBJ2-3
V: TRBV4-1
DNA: TGCGCCAGCAGCCAAGAATATGACCACAGCGGGAGACCAGATACGCAGTATTTT
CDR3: CASSQEYDHSGRPDTQYF

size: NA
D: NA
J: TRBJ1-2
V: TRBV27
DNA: TGTGCCAGCAGGGTTTTAGGACAGCCGTCCGCTGGTGGCTACACCTTC
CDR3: CASRVLGQPSAGGYTF

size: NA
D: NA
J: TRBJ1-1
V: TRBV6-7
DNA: TGTGCCAGCAGTTATGAGGTCACTGAAGCTTTCTTT
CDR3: CASSYEVTEAFF

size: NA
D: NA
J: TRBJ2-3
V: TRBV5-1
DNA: TGCGCCAGCAGCTTGGAGCAGTGGGGGACGCAGTATTTT
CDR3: CASSLEQWGTQYF

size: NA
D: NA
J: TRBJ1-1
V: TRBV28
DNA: TGTGCCAGCAGAGACAGGCGGGAAGCTTTCTTT
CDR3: CASRDRREAFF

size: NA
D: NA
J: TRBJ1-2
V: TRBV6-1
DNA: TGTGCCAGCACCTTGGGGGGCAGGACTAACTATGGCTACACCTTC
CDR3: CASTLGGRTNYGYTF

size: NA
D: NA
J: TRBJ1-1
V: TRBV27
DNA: TGTGCCAGTCGACGTAGTGGTGCAAGCTGGAACACTGAAGCTTTCTTT
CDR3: CASRRSGASWNTEAFF

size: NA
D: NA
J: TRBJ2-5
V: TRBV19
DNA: TGTGCCAGTAGTTACAGGGGAGGGGAGACCCAGTACTTC
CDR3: CASSYRGGETQYF

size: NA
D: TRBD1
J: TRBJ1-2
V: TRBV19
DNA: TGTGCCAGTAGAAAGACAGGGGTACCGTCTGGCTACACCTTC
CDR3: CASRKTGVPSGYTF

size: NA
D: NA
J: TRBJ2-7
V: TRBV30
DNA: TGTGCCTGGAGTAGGGAACTTACTTCCGAGCAGTACTTC
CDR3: CAWSRELTSEQYF

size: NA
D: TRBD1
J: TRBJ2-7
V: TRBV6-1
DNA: TGTGCCAGCAGGCCACAGGGGGCAGGCTACGAGCAGTACTTC
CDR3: CASRPQGAGYEQYF

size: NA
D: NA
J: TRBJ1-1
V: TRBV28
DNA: TGTGCCAGCACCAGGAGATCGATAACTGAAGCTTTCTTT
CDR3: CASTRRSITEAFF

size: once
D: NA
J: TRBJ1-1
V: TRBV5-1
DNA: TGCGCCAGCAGCCCATGGGAGCGGGGTAGGAACACTGAAGCTTTCTTT
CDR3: CASSPWERGRNTEAFF

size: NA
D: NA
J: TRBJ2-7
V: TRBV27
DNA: TGTGCCAGCAGTTTAACCCGGGGGTCTAGGGAGTACTTC
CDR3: CASSLTRGSREYF